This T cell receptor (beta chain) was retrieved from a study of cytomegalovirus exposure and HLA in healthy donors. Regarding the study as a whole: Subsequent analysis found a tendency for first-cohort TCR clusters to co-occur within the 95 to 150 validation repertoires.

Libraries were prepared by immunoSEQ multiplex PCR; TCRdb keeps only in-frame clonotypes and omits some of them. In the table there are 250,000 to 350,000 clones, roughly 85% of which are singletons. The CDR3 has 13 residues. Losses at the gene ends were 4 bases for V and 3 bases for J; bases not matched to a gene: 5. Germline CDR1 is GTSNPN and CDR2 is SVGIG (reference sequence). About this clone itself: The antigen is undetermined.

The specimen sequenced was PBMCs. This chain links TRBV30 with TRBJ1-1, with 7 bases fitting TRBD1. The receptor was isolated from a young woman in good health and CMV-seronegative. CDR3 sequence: CAWTKGAHTEAFF. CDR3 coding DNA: TGTGCCTGGACGAAGGGGGCACACACTGAAGCTTTCTTT.